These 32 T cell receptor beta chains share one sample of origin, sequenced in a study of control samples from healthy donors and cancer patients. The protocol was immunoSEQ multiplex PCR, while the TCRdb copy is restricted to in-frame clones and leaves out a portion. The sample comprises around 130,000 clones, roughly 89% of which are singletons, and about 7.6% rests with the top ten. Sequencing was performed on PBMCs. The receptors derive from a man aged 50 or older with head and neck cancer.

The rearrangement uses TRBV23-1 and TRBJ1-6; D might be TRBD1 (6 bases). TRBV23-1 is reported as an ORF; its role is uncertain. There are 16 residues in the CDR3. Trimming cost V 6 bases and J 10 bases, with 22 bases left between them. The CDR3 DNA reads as TGCGCCAGCAGCACGGGGGGGCGGGTTATAAGCTCACCCCTCCACTTT. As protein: CASSTGGRVISSPLHF.

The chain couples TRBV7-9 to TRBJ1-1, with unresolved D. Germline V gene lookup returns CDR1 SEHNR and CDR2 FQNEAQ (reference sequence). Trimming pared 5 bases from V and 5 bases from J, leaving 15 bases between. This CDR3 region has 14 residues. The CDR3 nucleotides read TGTGCCAGCAGCCCGCCCGGGAGTCATACTGAAGCTTTCTTT. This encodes CASSPPGSHTEAFF.

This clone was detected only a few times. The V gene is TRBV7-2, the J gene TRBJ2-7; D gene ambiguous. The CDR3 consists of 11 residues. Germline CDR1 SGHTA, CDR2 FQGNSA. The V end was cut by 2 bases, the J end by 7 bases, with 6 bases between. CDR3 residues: CASSLWREQYF. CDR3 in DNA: TGTGCCAGCAGCTTATGGCGGGAGCAGTACTTC.

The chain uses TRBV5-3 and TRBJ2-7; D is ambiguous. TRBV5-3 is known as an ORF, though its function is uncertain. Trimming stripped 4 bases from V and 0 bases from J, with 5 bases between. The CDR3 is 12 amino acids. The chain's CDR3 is CARSPISYEQYF. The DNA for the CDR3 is TGTGCCAGAAGCCCAATCTCCTACGAGCAGTACTTC.

The CDR3 DNA sequence: TGTGCCAGCAGTTTAAGTCGGACGGTTTCCTACAATGAGCAGTTCTTC. Amino acids: CASSLSRTVSYNEQFF. The J gene is TRBJ2-1, the V gene TRBV6-6; D gene ambiguous. The CDR3 runs 16 residues. The germline V and J ends were trimmed by 4 bases and 1 base, with 14 bases remaining between them. In germline, CDR1 is MNHNY, CDR2 SVGAGI (reference sequence).

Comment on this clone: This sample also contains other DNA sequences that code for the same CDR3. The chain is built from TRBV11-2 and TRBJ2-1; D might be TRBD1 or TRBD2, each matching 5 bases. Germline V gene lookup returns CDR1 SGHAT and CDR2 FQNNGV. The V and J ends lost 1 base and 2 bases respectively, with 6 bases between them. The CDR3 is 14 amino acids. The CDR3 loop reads CASSLAGPYNEQFF. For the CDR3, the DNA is TGTGCCAGCAGCTTAGCGGGACCCTACAATGAGCAGTTCTTC.

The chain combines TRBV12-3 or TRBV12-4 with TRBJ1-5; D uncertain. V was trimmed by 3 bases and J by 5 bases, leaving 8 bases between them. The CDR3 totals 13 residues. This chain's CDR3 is CASSFDGDQPQHF. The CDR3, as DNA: TGTGCCAGCAGTTTTGATGGAGATCAGCCCCAGCATTTT.

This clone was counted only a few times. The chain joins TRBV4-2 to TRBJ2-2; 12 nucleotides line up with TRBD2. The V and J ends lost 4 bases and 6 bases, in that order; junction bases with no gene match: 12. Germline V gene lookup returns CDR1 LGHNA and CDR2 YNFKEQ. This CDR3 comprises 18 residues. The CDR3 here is CASSRVASGRAESGELFF. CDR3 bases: TGTGCCAGCAGCCGAGTCGCTAGCGGGAGGGCCGAATCCGGGGAGCTGTTTTTT.

The chain's CDR3 is CASSEGQSDRYTF. The CDR3 DNA sequence: TGCGCCAGCAGCGAGGGACAGTCCGATCGCTACACCTTC. The V and J genes are TRBV10-1 and TRBJ1-2; 7 bases match TRBD1. The CDR3 extends over 13 amino acids. The junction had 10 bases not matched to a gene; V was cut back by 6 bases and J by 9 bases. Germline CDR1 WNHNN, CDR2 SYGVQD (reference sequence).

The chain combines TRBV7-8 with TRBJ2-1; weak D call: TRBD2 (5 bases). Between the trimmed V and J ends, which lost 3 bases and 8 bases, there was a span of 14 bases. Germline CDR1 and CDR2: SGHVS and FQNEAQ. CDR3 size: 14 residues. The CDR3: CASSFDDGGYEQFF. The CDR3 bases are TGTGCCAGCAGCTTTGATGACGGAGGCTATGAGCAGTTCTTC.

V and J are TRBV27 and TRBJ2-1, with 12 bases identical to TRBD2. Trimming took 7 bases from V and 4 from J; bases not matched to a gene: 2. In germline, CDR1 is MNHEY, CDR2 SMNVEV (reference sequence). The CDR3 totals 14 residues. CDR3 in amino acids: CASTTSGGYNEQFF. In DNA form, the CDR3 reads TGTGCCAGCACTACTAGCGGGGGGTACAATGAGCAGTTCTTC.

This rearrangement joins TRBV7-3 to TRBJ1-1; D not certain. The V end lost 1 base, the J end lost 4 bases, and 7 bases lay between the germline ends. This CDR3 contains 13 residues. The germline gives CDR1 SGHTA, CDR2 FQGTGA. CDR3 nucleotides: TGTGCCAGCAGCTTAATTTCGGGCACTGAAGCTTTCTTT. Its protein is CASSLISGTEAFF.

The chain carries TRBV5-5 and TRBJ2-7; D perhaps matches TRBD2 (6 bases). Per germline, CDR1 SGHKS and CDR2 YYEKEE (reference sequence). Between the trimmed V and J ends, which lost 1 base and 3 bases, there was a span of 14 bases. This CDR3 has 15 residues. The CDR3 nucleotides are TGTGCCAGCAGCTTGACCTCCCGGGAGCTCTACGAGCAGTACTTC. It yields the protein CASSLTSRELYEQYF.

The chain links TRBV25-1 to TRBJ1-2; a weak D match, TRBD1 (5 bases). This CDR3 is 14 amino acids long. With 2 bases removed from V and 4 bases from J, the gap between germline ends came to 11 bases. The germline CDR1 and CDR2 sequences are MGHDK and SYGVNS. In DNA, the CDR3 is TGTGCCAGCAGTGAACCAGGGCCCGCCTATGGCTACACCTTC. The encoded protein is CASSEPGPAYGYTF.

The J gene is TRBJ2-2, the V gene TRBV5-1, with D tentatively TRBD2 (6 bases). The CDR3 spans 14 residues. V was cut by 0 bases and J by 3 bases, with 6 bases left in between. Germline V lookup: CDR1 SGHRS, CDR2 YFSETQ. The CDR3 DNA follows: TGCGCCAGCAGCTTGGCGGGGGACACCGGGGAGCTGTTTTTT. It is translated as CASSLAGDTGELFF.

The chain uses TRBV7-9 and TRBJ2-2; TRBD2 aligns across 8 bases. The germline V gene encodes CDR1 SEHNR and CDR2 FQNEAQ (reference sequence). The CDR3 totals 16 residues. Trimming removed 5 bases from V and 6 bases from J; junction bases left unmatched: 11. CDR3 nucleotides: TGTGCCAGCAGCGCCACCGAGCGGGAGAGGTCCGGGGAGCTGTTTTTT. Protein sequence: CASSATERERSGELFF. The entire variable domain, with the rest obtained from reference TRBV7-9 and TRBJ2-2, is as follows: DTGVSQNPRHKITKRGQNVTFRCDPISEHNRLYWYRQTLGQGPEFLTYFQNEAQLEKSRLLSDRFSAERPKGSFSTLEIQRTEQGDSAMYLCASSATERERSGELFFGEGSRLTVL.

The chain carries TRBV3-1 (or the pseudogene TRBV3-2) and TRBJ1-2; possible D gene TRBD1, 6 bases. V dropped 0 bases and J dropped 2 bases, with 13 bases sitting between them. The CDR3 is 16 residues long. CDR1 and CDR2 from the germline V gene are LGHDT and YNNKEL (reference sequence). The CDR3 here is CASSQDPGDRNYGYTF. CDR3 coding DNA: TGTGCCAGCAGCCAAGACCCAGGGGATCGGAACTATGGCTACACCTTC.

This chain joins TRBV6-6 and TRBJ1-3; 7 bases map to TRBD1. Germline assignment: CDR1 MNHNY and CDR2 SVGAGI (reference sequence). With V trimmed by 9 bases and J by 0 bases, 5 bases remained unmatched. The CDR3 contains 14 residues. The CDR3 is CASQGGFSGNTIYF. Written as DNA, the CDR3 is TGTGCCAGTCAAGGGGGCTTCTCTGGAAACACCATATATTTT.

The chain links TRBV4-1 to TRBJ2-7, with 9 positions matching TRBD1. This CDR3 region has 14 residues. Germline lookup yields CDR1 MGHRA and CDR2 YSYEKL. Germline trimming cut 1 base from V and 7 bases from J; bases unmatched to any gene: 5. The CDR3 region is CASSQVDRGIEQYF. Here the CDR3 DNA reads TGCGCCAGCAGCCAAGTAGACAGGGGGATTGAGCAGTACTTC.

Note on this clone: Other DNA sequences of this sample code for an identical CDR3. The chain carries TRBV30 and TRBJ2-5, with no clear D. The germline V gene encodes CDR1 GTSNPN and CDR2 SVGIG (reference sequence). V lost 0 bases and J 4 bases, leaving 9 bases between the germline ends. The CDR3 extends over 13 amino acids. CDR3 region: CAWSVRLGETQYF. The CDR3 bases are TGTGCCTGGAGTGTGAGGCTTGGAGAGACCCAGTACTTC.

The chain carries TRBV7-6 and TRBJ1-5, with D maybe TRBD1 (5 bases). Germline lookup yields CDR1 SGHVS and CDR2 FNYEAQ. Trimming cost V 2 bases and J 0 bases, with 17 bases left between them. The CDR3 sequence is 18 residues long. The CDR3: CASSLFGGAVNSNQPQHF. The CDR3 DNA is TGTGCCAGCAGCTTATTTGGAGGGGCAGTCAATAGCAATCAGCCCCAGCATTTT.

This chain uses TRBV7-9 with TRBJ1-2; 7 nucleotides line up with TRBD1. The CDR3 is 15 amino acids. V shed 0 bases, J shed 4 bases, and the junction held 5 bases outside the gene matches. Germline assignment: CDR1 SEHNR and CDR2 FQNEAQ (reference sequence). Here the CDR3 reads CASSLAGGNLYGYTF. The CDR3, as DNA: TGTGCCAGCAGCTTAGCAGGGGGCAACCTCTATGGCTACACCTTC.

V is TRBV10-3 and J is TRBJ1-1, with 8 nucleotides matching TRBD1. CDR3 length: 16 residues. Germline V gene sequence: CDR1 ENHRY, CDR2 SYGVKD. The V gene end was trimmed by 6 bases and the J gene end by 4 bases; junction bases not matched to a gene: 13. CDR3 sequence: CAIRNAQGDGSTEAFF. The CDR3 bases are TGTGCCATCAGGAATGCACAGGGGGACGGTAGCACTGAAGCTTTCTTT.

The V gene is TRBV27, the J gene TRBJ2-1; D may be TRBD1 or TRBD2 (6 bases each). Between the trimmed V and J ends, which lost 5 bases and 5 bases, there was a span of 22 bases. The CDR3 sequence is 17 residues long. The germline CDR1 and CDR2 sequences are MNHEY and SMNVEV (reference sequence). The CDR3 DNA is TGTGCCAGCAGTCTCCACCCTCGAAGGGGGGCCGACAATGAGCAGTTCTTC. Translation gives CASSLHPRRGADNEQFF.

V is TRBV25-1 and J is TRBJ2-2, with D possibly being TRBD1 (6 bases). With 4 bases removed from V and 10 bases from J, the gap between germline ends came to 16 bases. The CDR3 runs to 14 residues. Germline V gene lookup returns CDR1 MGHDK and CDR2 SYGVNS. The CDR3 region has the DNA TGTGCCAGCAGTGCCCTGTTGGGGGCCGAGGAGCTGTTTTTT. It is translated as CASSALLGAEELFF.

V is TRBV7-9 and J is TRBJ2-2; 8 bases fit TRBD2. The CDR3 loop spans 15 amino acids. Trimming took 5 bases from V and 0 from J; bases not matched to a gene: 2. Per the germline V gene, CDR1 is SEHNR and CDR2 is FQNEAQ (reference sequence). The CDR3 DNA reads TGTGCCAGCAGCCTACTAGCGGCGAACACCGGGGAGCTGTTTTTT. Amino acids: CASSLLAANTGELFF. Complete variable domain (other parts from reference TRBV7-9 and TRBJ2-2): DTGVSQNPRHKITKRGQNVTFRCDPISEHNRLYWYRQTLGQGPEFLTYFQNEAQLEKSRLLSDRFSAERPKGSFSTLEIQRTEQGDSAMYLCASSLLAANTGELFFGEGSRLTVL.

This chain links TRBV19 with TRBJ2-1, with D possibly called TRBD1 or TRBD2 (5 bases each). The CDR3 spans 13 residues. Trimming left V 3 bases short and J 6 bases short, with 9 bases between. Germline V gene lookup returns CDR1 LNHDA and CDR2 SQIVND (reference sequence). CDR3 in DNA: TGTGCCAGTAGTATGGGGGTTTCCAATGAGCAGTTCTTC. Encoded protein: CASSMGVSNEQFF.

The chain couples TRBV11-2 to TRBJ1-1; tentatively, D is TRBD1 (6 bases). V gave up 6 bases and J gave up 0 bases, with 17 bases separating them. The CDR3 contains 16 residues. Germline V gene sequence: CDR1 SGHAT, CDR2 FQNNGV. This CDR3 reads CASRGVGGEVNTEAFF. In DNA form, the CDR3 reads TGTGCCAGCAGGGGCGTAGGGGGTGAGGTGAACACTGAAGCTTTCTTT.

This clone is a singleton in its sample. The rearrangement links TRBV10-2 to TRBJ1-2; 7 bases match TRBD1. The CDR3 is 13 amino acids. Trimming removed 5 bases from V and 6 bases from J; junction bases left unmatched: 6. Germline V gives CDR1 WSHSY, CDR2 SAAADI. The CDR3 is CASSKGGGHGYTF. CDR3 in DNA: TGCGCCAGCAGTAAAGGGGGCGGGCATGGCTACACCTTC.

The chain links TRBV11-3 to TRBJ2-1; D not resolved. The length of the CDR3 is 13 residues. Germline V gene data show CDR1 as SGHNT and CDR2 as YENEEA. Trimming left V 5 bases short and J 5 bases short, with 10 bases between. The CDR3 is CASSTNRDNEQFF. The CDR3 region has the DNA TGTGCCAGCAGCACGAACAGAGACAATGAGCAGTTCTTC.

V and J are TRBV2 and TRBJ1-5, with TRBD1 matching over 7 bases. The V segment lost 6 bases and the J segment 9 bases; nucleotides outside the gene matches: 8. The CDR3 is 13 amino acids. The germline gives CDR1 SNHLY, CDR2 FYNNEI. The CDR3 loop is CASSVQGPAPQHF. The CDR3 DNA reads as TGTGCCAGCAGCGTACAGGGGCCTGCGCCCCAGCATTTT.

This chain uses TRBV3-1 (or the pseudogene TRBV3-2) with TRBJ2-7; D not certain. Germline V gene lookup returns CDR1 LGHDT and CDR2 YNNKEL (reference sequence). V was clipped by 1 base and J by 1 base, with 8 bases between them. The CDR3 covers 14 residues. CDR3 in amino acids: CASSQVVASYEQYF. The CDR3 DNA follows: TGTGCCAGCAGCCAAGTGGTTGCGTCCTACGAGCAGTACTTC.